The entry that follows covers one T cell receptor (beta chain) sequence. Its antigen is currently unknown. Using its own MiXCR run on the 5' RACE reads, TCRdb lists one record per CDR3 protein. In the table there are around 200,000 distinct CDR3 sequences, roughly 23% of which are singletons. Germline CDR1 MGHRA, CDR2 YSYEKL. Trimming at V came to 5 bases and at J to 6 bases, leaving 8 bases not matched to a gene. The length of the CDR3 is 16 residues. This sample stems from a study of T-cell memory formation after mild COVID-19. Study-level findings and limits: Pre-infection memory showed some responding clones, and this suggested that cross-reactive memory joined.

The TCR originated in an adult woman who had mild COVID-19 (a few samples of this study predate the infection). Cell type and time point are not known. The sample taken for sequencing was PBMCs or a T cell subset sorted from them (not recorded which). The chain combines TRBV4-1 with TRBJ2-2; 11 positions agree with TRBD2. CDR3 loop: CASSFRSGGAAGELFF. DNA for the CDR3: TGCGCCAGCAGCTTTCGTAGCGGGGGGGCCGCCGGGGAGCTGTTTTTT.